Below, 11 T cell receptor beta chains from the same sample are listed, as sequenced in a study of cytomegalovirus exposure and HLA in healthy donors. Libraries were prepared by immunoSEQ multiplex PCR; TCRdb keeps only in-frame clonotypes and omits some of them. Of around 250,000 clones in the sample, about 90% are singletons; the top ten hold 3.1%. The sample comprised PBMCs. Every receptor here comes from a woman between 25 and 40 years old in good health and CMV-seronegative.

The chain recombines TRBV11-1 with TRBJ2-7, with TRBD1 identical over 9 bases. The J segment lost 6 bases and the V segment lost 5 bases, leaving 8 bases of the junction unmatched. The V gene's germline CDR1 is SGHAT and CDR2 FQDESV (reference sequence). This CDR3 is built from 14 residues. The CDR3 region has the DNA TGTGCCAGCAGCATCGGGACAGGGTCATCCGAGCAGTACTTC. It translates to CASSIGTGSSEQYF.

A single count supports this clone. V is TRBV7-3 and J is TRBJ2-2, with 11 bases lining up with TRBD1. This CDR3 region has 15 residues. The germline V gene has CDR1 SGHTA and CDR2 FQGTGA. The V and J ends lost 3 bases and 7 bases, in that order; junction bases with no gene match: 4. The CDR3 protein is CASSLGQGEVGELFF. The CDR3 DNA follows: TGTGCCAGCAGCTTGGGACAGGGGGAAGTCGGGGAGCTGTTTTTT.

The chain combines TRBV27 with TRBJ1-1, with unresolved D. V was cut by 4 bases and J by 5 bases, with 11 bases left in between. The V gene's germline CDR1 is MNHEY and CDR2 SMNVEV (reference sequence). The CDR3 totals 13 residues. CDR3 sequence reads: CASSSGGITEAFF. The CDR3, as DNA: TGTGCCAGCAGTTCGGGAGGTATTACTGAAGCTTTCTTT.

V and J are TRBV2 and TRBJ2-2, with D unresolved. Germline values: CDR1 SNHLY, CDR2 FYNNEI. The CDR3 loop spans 11 amino acids. In DNA, the CDR3 is TGTGCAGCGAGAGGCACCGGGGAGCTGTTTTTT. Translating gives CAARGTGELFF. Looking up the rest from reference TRBV2 and TRBJ2-2 gives the full variable domain: EPEVTQTPSHQVTQMGQEVILRCVPISNHLYFYWYRQILGQKVEFLVSFYNNEISEKSEIFDDQFSVERPDGSNFTLKIRSTKLEDSAMYFCAARGTGELFFGEGSRLTVL.

The chain has TRBV5-1 and TRBJ2-1; 8 bases map to TRBD2. The CDR3 covers 11 residues. Germline V gives CDR1 SGHRS, CDR2 YFSETQ. The CDR3 DNA sequence: TGCGCTACCGGGAGGGGCCATGAGCAGTTCTTC. It codes for CATGRGHEQFF.

The J gene is TRBJ2-7, the V gene TRBV5-1; D is possibly TRBD1 (6 bases). V lost 4 bases, J lost 4 bases, and 15 bases lay in between. The CDR3 loop spans 14 amino acids. In germline, CDR1 is SGHRS, CDR2 YFSETQ. DNA of the CDR3: TGCGCCAGCAGCCCGGCGGATGGGACATACGAGCAGTACTTC. It specifies CASSPADGTYEQYF.

The rearrangement links TRBV27 to TRBJ1-1; no clear D. V was cut by 6 bases and J by 1 base, with 27 bases left in between. The CDR3 is 19 amino acids. Germline V gene sequence: CDR1 MNHEY, CDR2 SMNVEV (reference sequence). CDR3 in DNA: TGTGCCAGCAGCATTAAGGCCAATCAGGCAGGCCGCCCGAACACTGAAGCTTTCTTT. Amino acids: CASSIKANQAGRPNTEAFF.

The chain recombines TRBV13 with TRBJ1-4; 7 bases are shared with TRBD1. The CDR3 has 14 residues. With 4 bases clipped from V and 4 bases from J, the junction kept 3 bases outside the gene matches. Germline CDR1 is PRHDT and CDR2 is FYEKMQ (reference sequence). The CDR3 DNA sequence: TGTGCCAGCAGCTCCCGGGACAGTAATGAAAAACTGTTTTTT. Residues: CASSSRDSNEKLFF.

V and J are TRBV7-6 and TRBJ2-3; the D gene is possibly TRBD2 (5 bases). Trimming cost V 2 bases and J 1 base, with 10 bases left between them. This CDR3 spans 15 amino acids. Germline CDR1 reads SGHVS; CDR2 reads FNYEAQ. The CDR3 region has the DNA TGTGCCAGCAGCTTACAGGCGGAGGGCACAGATACGCAGTATTTT. Protein: CASSLQAEGTDTQYF.

J is TRBJ2-1 and V is TRBV5-1, with 8 bases identical to TRBD2. With V trimmed by 6 bases and J by 0 bases, 14 bases remained unmatched. The V gene's germline CDR1 is SGHRS and CDR2 YFSETQ. The CDR3 runs 18 residues. The CDR3 here is CASTPGLDVWSSYNEQFF. CDR3 in DNA: TGCGCCAGCACACCGGGACTAGACGTTTGGAGCTCCTACAATGAGCAGTTCTTC.

CDR3: CSVLAAKVSNEQYF. CDR3 nucleotide sequence: TGCAGCGTCTTAGCGGCAAAGGTTTCGAACGAGCAGTACTTC. This sequence joins TRBV29-1 and TRBJ2-7; possible D gene TRBD2, 6 bases. The CDR3 is made up of 14 amino acids. The V end lost 6 bases, the J end lost 5 bases, and 20 bases lay between the germline ends. Germline V CDR1 and CDR2: SQVTM, ANQGSEA.